Presented here are 11 T cell receptor beta chains from one specimen sequenced in a study of a mutant IDH1 vaccine in newly diagnosed glioma. Time point given: week 5, during vaccination. Each dose delivered 300 ug of mutant IDH1 20-mer peptide subcutaneously with imiquimod. Repertoires were generated with immunoSEQ multiplex PCR, while TCRdb's copy carries only in-frame clones and drops some. The sample consists of tens of thousands of clones, 90% to 95% of them appearing once. Which antigens these TCRs recognize remains unknown. The input for sequencing was PBMCs, taken from a glioma patient whose treatment included an IDH1 peptide vaccine. The receptors shown here come from a woman between 45 and 60 years old with glioma.

The rearrangement uses TRBV18 and TRBJ2-1; TRBD2 matches 11 bases. Unmatched junction bases numbered 4, after V lost 3 bases and J lost 3 bases. From germline, CDR1 is KGHSH and CDR2 LQKENI. The CDR3 contains 16 residues. CDR3 sequence reads: CASSPTSGTVYNEQFF. The CDR3 region has the DNA TGTGCCAGCTCACCGACTAGCGGGACGGTCTACAATGAGCAGTTCTTC.

V gene TRBV30 combines with J gene TRBJ1-1; perhaps TRBD1 as D (6 bases). CDR1 is GTSNPN, CDR2 SVGIG, per germline (reference sequence). Between the trimmed V and J ends, which lost 2 bases and 10 bases, there was a span of 23 bases. CDR3 length equals 15 residues. The CDR3 loop reads CAWSLSDRRGLGAFF. In DNA, the CDR3 is TGTGCCTGGAGTCTTTCAGACAGGCGGGGGCTTGGAGCTTTCTTT.

The chain carries TRBV11-2 and TRBJ1-5; possible D gene TRBD1, 5 bases. Looked up from germline, CDR1 is SGHAT and CDR2 is FQNNGV. This CDR3 has 12 amino acids. Trimming pared 3 bases from V and 10 bases from J, leaving 10 bases between. CDR3 protein: CASSFDRAPQHF. CDR3 in DNA: TGTGCCAGCAGCTTTGACAGAGCACCCCAGCATTTT.

The J gene is TRBJ2-2, the V gene TRBV5-1; no firm D call. Germline values: CDR1 SGHRS, CDR2 YFSETQ. V shed 2 bases and J shed 0 bases, with 2 bases lying between them. The CDR3 runs to 13 residues. CDR3 region: CASSLANTGELFF. The CDR3 DNA is TGCGCCAGCAGCTTAGCGAACACCGGGGAGCTGTTTTTT.

This chain uses TRBV6-6 with TRBJ1-1; D may be TRBD1 (6 bases). The germline gives CDR1 MNHNY, CDR2 SVGAGI (reference sequence). CDR3 length equals 13 residues. Trimming removed 10 bases from V and 0 bases from J, with 12 bases in between. The DNA of the CDR3 is TGTGCCACAGGGGCCACGATGAACACTGAAGCTTTCTTT. Protein: CATGATMNTEAFF.

This sequence joins TRBV5-1 and TRBJ2-1; 8 positions match TRBD2. Germline V gives CDR1 SGHRS, CDR2 YFSETQ. With 3 bases clipped from V and 8 bases from J, the junction kept 13 bases outside the gene matches. This CDR3 contains 16 residues. The CDR3 loop is CASSSLVLAGRDEQFF. In DNA, the CDR3 is TGCGCCAGCAGCTCACTTGTTCTAGCGGGTAGGGATGAGCAGTTCTTC.

As concerns this clone: The DNA is omitted, as the CDR3 cannot be located on it reliably, and the CDR3 follows TCRdb's listing. V gene TRBV12-5 combines with J gene TRBJ2-1; TRBD2, the table's D call, lacks a check against the DNA. Including both end residues, the CDR3 is 17 amino acids long. Germline CDR1 and CDR2: LGHNT and FRNRAP. The CDR3 is CASGLGTGLAGRNEQFF.

This chain connects TRBV7-6 to TRBJ2-5, with D perhaps assigned TRBD1 or TRBD2 (7 bases each). The CDR3 contains 15 residues. The V gene lost 5 bases and the J gene lost 5 bases, with 18 bases spanning the gap. Germline CDR1 and CDR2: SGHVS and FNYEAQ. CDR3 DNA sequence: TGTGCCAGCAGCGCCCCAGGGGGGGAGAGGGAGACCCAGTACTTC. This gives the protein CASSAPGGERETQYF. Together with reference TRBV7-6 and TRBJ2-5, the CDR3 gives the full variable domain: GAGVSQSPRYKVTKRGQDVALRCDPISGHVSLYWYRQALGQGPEFLTYFNYEAQQDKSGLPNDRFSAERPEGSISTLTIQRTEQRDSAMYRCASSAPGGERETQYFGPGTRLLVL.

This chain joins TRBV14 and TRBJ2-2, with D possibly matching TRBD1 (5 bases). The length of the CDR3 is 14 residues. The germline gives CDR1 SGHDN, CDR2 FVKESK. Trimming removed 1 base from V and 3 bases from J, with 6 bases in between. CDR3 residues: CASSQGGYTGELFF. CDR3 sequence (DNA): TGTGCCAGCAGCCAAGGGGGCTACACCGGGGAGCTGTTTTTT.

The chain has TRBV18 and TRBJ2-1; D is possibly TRBD1 (6 bases). V was shortened by 8 bases and J by 0 bases, with 14 bases between the two germline ends. The CDR3 covers 15 residues. CDR1 is KGHSH and CDR2 is LQKENI in the germline V gene. In nucleotides, the CDR3 is TGTGCCAGCCGCCGACAGGACAGCTCCTACAATGAGCAGTTCTTC. Its translation: CASRRQDSSYNEQFF.

This chain uses TRBV27 with TRBJ2-7; D is unclear. This CDR3 comprises 14 residues. V lost 2 bases and J lost 5, with 13 bases in between. Germline CDR1 and CDR2: MNHEY and SMNVEV (reference sequence). The CDR3 DNA reads as TGTGCCAGCAGTTTAGACGGATACTACAACGAGCAGTACTTC. This sequence encodes CASSLDGYYNEQYF.